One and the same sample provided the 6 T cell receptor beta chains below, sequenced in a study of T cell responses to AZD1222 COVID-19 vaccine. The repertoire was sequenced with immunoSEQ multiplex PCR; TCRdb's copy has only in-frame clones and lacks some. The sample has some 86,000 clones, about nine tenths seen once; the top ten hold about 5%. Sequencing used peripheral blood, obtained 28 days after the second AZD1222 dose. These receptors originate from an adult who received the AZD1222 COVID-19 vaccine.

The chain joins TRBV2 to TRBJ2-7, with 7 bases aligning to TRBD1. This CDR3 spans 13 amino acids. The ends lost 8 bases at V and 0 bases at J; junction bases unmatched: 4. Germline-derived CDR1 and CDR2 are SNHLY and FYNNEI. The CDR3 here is CASQDRTSYEQYF. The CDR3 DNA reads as TGTGCCAGCCAGGACAGGACCTCCTACGAGCAGTACTTC.

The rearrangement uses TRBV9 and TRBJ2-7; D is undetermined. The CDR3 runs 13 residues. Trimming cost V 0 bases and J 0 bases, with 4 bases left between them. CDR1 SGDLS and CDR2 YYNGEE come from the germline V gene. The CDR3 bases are TGTGCCAGCAGCGTAGGGGTCTCCTACGAGCAGTACTTC. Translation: CASSVGVSYEQYF.

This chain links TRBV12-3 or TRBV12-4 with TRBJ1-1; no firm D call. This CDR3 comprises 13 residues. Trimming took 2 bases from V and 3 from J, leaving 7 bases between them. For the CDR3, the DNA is TGTGCCAGCAGTTTACGCGGCGACACTGAAGCTTTCTTT. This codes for CASSLRGDTEAFF.

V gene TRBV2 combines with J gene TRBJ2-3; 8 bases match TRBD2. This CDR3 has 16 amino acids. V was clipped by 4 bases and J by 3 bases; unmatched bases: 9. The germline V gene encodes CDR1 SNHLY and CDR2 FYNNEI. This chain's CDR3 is CASSVTSGGATDTQYF. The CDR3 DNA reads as TGTGCCAGCAGTGTCACGTCGGGGGGGGCGACAGATACGCAGTATTTT.

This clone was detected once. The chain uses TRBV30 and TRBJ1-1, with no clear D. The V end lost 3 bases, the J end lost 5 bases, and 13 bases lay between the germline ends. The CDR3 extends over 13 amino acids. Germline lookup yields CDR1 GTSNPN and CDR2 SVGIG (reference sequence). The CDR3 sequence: CAWRKQSFTEAFF. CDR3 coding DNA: TGTGCCTGGAGGAAACAGAGCTTTACTGAAGCTTTCTTT.

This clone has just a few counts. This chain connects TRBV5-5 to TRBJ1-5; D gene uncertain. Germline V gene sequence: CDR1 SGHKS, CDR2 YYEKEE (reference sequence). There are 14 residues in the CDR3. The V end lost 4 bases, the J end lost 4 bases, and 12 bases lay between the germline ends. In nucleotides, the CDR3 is TGTGCCAGCAGCCGGGGTCTAGTTAATCAGCCCCAGCATTTT. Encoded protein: CASSRGLVNQPQHF.